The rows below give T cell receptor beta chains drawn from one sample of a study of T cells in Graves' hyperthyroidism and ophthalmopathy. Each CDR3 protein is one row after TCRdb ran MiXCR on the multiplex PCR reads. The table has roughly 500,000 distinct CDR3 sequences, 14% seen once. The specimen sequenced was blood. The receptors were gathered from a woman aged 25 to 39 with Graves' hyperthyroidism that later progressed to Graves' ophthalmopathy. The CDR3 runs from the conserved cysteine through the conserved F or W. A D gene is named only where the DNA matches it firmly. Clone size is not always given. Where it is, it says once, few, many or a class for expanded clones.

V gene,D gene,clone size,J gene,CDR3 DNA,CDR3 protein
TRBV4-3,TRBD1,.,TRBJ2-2,TGCGCCAGCAGCCAAGATCACGACAGGGGGAACACCGGGGAGCTGTTTTTT,CASSQDHDRGNTGELFF
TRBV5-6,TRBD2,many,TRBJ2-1,TGTGCCAGCAGGGGGGGGAATGAGCAGTTCTTC,CASRGGNEQFF
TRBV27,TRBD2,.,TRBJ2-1,TGTGCCAGCAGTTTAAGCGTGGCGGGAGGGCCCAACAATGAGCAGTTCTTC,CASSLSVAGGPNNEQFF
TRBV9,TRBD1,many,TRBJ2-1,TGTGCCAGCAGCGCCCAGGGACAGGAGTACAATGAGCAGTTCTTC,CASSAQGQEYNEQFF
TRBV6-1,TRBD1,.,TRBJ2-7,TGTGCCAGCGGAAGGACAGGGGAGAACGAGCAGTACTTC,CASGRTGENEQYF
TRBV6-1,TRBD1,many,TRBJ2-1,TGTGCCAGCAGTACGCCGGGACAGCACAATGAGCAGTTCTTC,CASSTPGQHNEQFF
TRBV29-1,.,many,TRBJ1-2,TGCAGCGTTGATGAGGAGCACGACTATGGCTACACCTTC,CSVDEEHDYGYTF
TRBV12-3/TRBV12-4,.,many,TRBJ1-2,TGTGCCAGCACCCCGAGTGAGACAGATCACTATGGCTACACCTTC,CASTPSETDHYGYTF
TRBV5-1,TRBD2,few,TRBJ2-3,TGCGCCAGCGGCGCGGGAGGTTCAGATACGCAGTATTTT,CASGAGGSDTQYF
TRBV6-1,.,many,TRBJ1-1,TGTGCCGCAAGTGGACAGCCGAACACTGAAGCTTTCTTT,CAASGQPNTEAFF
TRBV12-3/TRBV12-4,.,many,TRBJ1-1,TGTGCCAGCAGTTTCAGGACGCGCACTGAAGCTTTCTTT,CASSFRTRTEAFF
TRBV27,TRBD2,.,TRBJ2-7,TGTGCCGGCAGTTTTAGAAGCGGGAACTACGAGCAGTACTTC,CAGSFRSGNYEQYF
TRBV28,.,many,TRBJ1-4,TGTGCCAGCAGCCATAGCCAAAACGGCCATGAAAAACTGTTTTTT,CASSHSQNGHEKLFF
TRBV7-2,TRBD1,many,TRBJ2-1,TGTGCCAGCAGCGCGGACAGGGGTGGGTACAATGAGCAGTTCTTC,CASSADRGGYNEQFF
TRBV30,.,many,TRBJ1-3,TGTGCCTGGAATCAGGACGGGGGAAACACCATATATTTT,CAWNQDGGNTIYF
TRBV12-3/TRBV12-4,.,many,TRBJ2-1,TGTGCCAGCAACAGGAATGACAATGAGCAGTTCTTC,CASNRNDNEQFF
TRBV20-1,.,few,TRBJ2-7,TGCAGTGCTAGAGATCGGAGCTACGAGCAGTACTTC,CSARDRSYEQYF
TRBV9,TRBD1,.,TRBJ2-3,TGTGCCAGCAGCGTCGACAGGGGGCGAAGTAGCACAGATACGCAGTATTTT,CASSVDRGRSSTDTQYF
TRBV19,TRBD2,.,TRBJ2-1,TGTGCCAGTAGTAGAAACCTAGGACTAGCGGGAGTGGCCTACAATGAGCAGTTCTTC,CASSRNLGLAGVAYNEQFF
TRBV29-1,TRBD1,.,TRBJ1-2,TGCAGCTCGACAGGGCCATATGGCTACACCTTC,CSSTGPYGYTF